These T cell receptor beta chains were read from a single sample in a study of T cells after yellow fever vaccination. TCRdb independently ran MiXCR on the 5' RACE reads; one entry per CDR3 protein. This sample has some 560,000 distinct CDR3 sequences; roughly 21% occur once, and the top ten carry 14%. The specimen comprised PBMCs, sampled 15 days after the yellow fever booster vaccination. These receptors were collected from a man aged 30-40 years who received the YFV17D yellow fever vaccine. CDR3s leave out the opening cysteine and the closing phenylalanine or tryptophan. The order of the fields is V gene, J gene, CDR3 protein.

V gene: TRBV12-3/TRBV12-4
J gene: TRBJ2-1
CDR3 protein: ASSPTGSEGNEQF

V gene: TRBV5-1
J gene: TRBJ2-3
CDR3 protein: ASSRERGEADTQY

V gene: TRBV25-1
J gene: TRBJ2-7
CDR3 protein: ASSEDGGEPPRVEQY

V gene: TRBV7-7
J gene: TRBJ2-5
CDR3 protein: ASSFSGQGETQY

V gene: TRBV6-5
J gene: TRBJ2-1
CDR3 protein: ASSYPVPAAYYYNEQF

V gene: TRBV6-1
J gene: TRBJ2-5
CDR3 protein: ASSQGPGETQY

V gene: TRBV20-1
J gene: TRBJ1-5
CDR3 protein: SAVLTGVDQPQH

V gene: TRBV7-2
J gene: TRBJ1-5
CDR3 protein: ASSLLGRGNQPQH

V gene: TRBV6-1
J gene: TRBJ2-5
CDR3 protein: ASSRAGVETQY

V gene: TRBV30
J gene: TRBJ2-1
CDR3 protein: AWIWEGRFGEQF

V gene: TRBV6-2/TRBV6-3
J gene: TRBJ2-7
CDR3 protein: ASRRSGVSGGTEQY

V gene: TRBV20-1
J gene: TRBJ1-3
CDR3 protein: SARGSQTSGNTIY

V gene: TRBV20-1
J gene: TRBJ1-4
CDR3 protein: SAESASLNEKLF

V gene: TRBV19
J gene: TRBJ2-1
CDR3 protein: ASSKSPSSYNEQF

V gene: TRBV12-3/TRBV12-4
J gene: TRBJ2-3
CDR3 protein: ASSLWLGPTDTQY

V gene: TRBV14
J gene: TRBJ2-1
CDR3 protein: ASSGYTNEQF

V gene: TRBV29-1
J gene: TRBJ2-4
CDR3 protein: SVDGLSPLAKNIQY

V gene: TRBV29-1
J gene: TRBJ2-6
CDR3 protein: SVGTTRPSGANVLT

V gene: TRBV6-1
J gene: TRBJ2-5
CDR3 protein: ATHQGSYETQY

V gene: TRBV11-2
J gene: TRBJ1-1
CDR3 protein: ANSAGETEAF

V gene: TRBV7-9
J gene: TRBJ1-1
CDR3 protein: ASSLDPTEAF